These 8 T cell receptor beta chains were sequenced from one sample in a study of low-dose radiotherapy and immunotherapy resistance in tumors. Time point meaning: before trial treatment. TRAV and TRBV primers primed cDNA for both TCRalpha and TCRbeta. The authors amplified TCRs for about 20 PCR cycles with a constant-region primer and a V-primer adapter. TCRdb re-called the reads with MiXCR, one entry per CDR3 protein. The table records 75,000 to 95,000 distinct CDR3 sequences, under 10% of them present only once. The starting material was PBMCs, obtained before treatment. The receptors stem from a male donor with prostate cancer.

Regarding this clonotype: A far larger clone differs by one base, so this is likely a read error. This chain connects TRBV6-1 to TRBJ2-7; TRBD2 is a possible D gene (6 bases). CDR3 size: 14 residues. Per germline, CDR1 MNHNS and CDR2 SASEGT. V was pared by 6 bases and J by 4 bases, with 16 bases between. The chain's CDR3 is CASRTVRSGYEQYF. Written as DNA, the CDR3 is TGTGCCAGCAGGACAGTCAGGAGCGGGTACGAGCAGTACTTC.

This clonotype was recorded at least ten times. The chain joins TRBV6-2 or TRBV6-3 to TRBJ1-1; unclear D gene. Germline lookup yields CDR1 MNHEY and CDR2 SVGEGT. Trimming cost V 2 bases and J 2 bases, with 12 bases left between them. The CDR3 consists of 15 residues. CDR3 coding DNA: TGTGCCAGCAGTTACGGAGGTCTACACAACACTGAAGCTTTCTTT. Translating gives CASSYGGLHNTEAFF.

V is TRBV25-1 and J is TRBJ1-5; D is unclear. The V gene lost 4 bases and the J gene lost 2 bases, with 12 bases spanning the gap. The CDR3 length is 15 residues. Germline V gene data show CDR1 as MGHDK and CDR2 as SYGVNS. The CDR3 DNA follows: TGTGCCAGCAGTGGAGGGCCGTTCGGCAATCAGCCCCAGCATTTT. The encoded protein is CASSGGPFGNQPQHF.

This clonotype has just a few counts. A single base is all that separates this from a far larger clone, so a read error is likely. The chain couples TRBV5-1 to TRBJ2-1, with D tentatively TRBD1 (6 bases). Trimming left V 3 bases short and J 10 bases short, with 17 bases between. The CDR3 loop spans 14 amino acids. The V gene's germline CDR1 is SGHRS and CDR2 YFSETQ. The CDR3 nucleotides read TGCGCCAGCAGCTACAACGACAGGTCCTACGAGCAGTTCTTC. Protein sequence: CASSYNDRSYEQFF.

This clonotype was counted many times. The CDR3 loop reads CSVDPANTGELFF. For the CDR3, the DNA is TGCAGCGTTGATCCCGCGAACACCGGGGAGCTGTTTTTT. This chain connects TRBV29-1 to TRBJ2-2; D is unclear. The CDR3 is 13 residues long. The V end lost 3 bases, the J end lost 0 bases, and 5 bases lay between the germline ends. Looked up from germline, CDR1 is SQVTM and CDR2 is ANQGSEA.

This clonotype was counted many times. The chain combines TRBV9 with TRBJ2-5; 9 bases map to TRBD1. The CDR3 totals 15 residues. V trimming: 7 bases; J trimming: 3 bases; junction bases outside the gene matches: 10. The germline V gene encodes CDR1 SGDLS and CDR2 YYNGEE. CDR3 protein: CASDYRGRIEETQYF. For the CDR3, the DNA is TGTGCCAGCGATTACAGGGGGCGGATCGAAGAGACCCAGTACTTC.

This clonotype was recorded many times. The gene calls are TRBV29-1 and TRBJ1-2; D not resolved. CDR1 and CDR2 (germline): SQVTM, ANQGSEA. V lost 3 bases and J lost 7, with 21 bases in between. The CDR3 contains 15 residues. CDR3 protein: CSVDRQDLSMGGYTF. The CDR3 coding sequence is TGCAGCGTTGATAGGCAGGACCTATCGATGGGTGGCTACACCTTC.

This clonotype occurred many times. The chain joins TRBV28 to TRBJ1-1, with D maybe TRBD1 (6 bases). The CDR3 contains 14 residues. Per germline, CDR1 MDHEN and CDR2 SYDVKM. V was shortened by 4 bases and J by 7 bases, with 16 bases between the two germline ends. CDR3 in amino acids: CASSSPNREIEAFF. In DNA form, the CDR3 reads TGTGCCAGCAGTTCGCCCAACAGGGAAATTGAAGCTTTCTTT.